The rows below give T cell receptor beta chains drawn from one sample of a study of OX40 agonist ivuxolimab in advanced cancers. Method: immunoSEQ multiplex PCR; TCRdb's copy keeps in-frame clones and lacks some. The sample lists over 60,000 clones; over 75% were seen once. The source was CD4+ or CD8+ T cells sorted from blood, collected in a trial of the OX40 agonist ivuxolimab. These receptors were collected from an adult with an advanced solid tumor such as melanoma, head and neck, liver or kidney cancer. Both conserved end residues are part of each CDR3. A D gene is named only where the DNA matches it firmly. Not all rows give a size; the values are once, few, many and, for expanded clones, a class.

CDR3: CASSDGQRIYGYTF
DNA: TGTGCCAGCAGTGACGGACAGAGGATCTATGGCTACACCTTC
V: TRBV27
D: .
size: .
J: TRBJ1-2

CDR3: CASSLAGTTDTQYF
DNA: TGTGCCAGCAGCTTAGCGGGGACCACAGATACGCAGTATTTT
V: TRBV7-9
D: .
size: .
J: TRBJ2-3

CDR3: CASSVGGANTEAFF
DNA: TGTGCCAGCAGCGTAGGGGGAGCGAACACTGAAGCTTTCTTT
V: TRBV7-2
D: .
size: .
J: TRBJ1-1

CDR3: CASTGGGTSWNEQFF
DNA: TGTGCCAGTACTGGGGGCGGTACTAGCTGGAATGAGCAGTTCTTC
V: TRBV19
D: .
size: .
J: TRBJ2-1

CDR3: CASSQGQSSTDTQYF
DNA: TGTGCCAGCAGCCAAGGACAGAGTAGCACAGATACGCAGTATTTT
V: TRBV7-9
D: .
size: .
J: TRBJ2-3

CDR3: CATWDSSYEQYF
DNA: TGTGCCACCTGGGACAGCTCCTACGAGCAGTACTTC
V: TRBV15
D: TRBD1
size: .
J: TRBJ2-7

CDR3: CASSPTAGYSNQPQHF
DNA: TGTGCCAGCTCACCAACGGCAGGATATAGCAATCAGCCCCAGCATTTT
V: TRBV18
D: .
size: .
J: TRBJ1-5

CDR3: CASSPGAPWASGTDTQYF
DNA: TGTGCCAGCAGCCCCGGGGCACCGTGGGCGAGCGGCACAGATACGCAGTATTTT
V: TRBV7-3
D: .
size: .
J: TRBJ2-3

CDR3: CASSLAGPHNEQFF
DNA: TGTGCCAGCAGTTTGGCAGGGCCCCACAATGAGCAGTTCTTC
V: TRBV28
D: .
size: .
J: TRBJ2-1

CDR3: CASSSPLGTYEQYF
DNA: TGTGCCAGCAGCTCCCCCCTAGGGACCTACGAGCAGTACTTC
V: TRBV11-1
D: .
size: .
J: TRBJ2-7

CDR3: CASSAPAGGGGDTQYF
DNA: TGTGCCAGCAGCGCCCCGGCGGGGGGCGGAGGAGATACGCAGTATTTT
V: TRBV5-4
D: TRBD2
size: .
J: TRBJ2-3

CDR3: CASSDGSSTDTQYF
DNA: TGCGCCAGCAGTGACGGCAGCTCCACAGATACGCAGTATTTT
V: TRBV10-1
D: .
size: .
J: TRBJ2-3

CDR3: CASSYQGQEQYF
DNA: TGTGCCAGCAGTTACCAGGGGCAGGAGCAGTACTTC
V: TRBV6-5
D: .
size: .
J: TRBJ2-7

CDR3: CASSRGQGYEQYF
DNA: TGTGCCAGCAGCCGGGGACAGGGGTACGAGCAGTACTTC
V: TRBV5-5
D: TRBD1
size: .
J: TRBJ2-7

CDR3: CASSAGGSEQYF
DNA: TGTGCCAGCTCAGCGGGAGGATCCGAGCAGTACTTC
V: TRBV7-3
D: TRBD2
size: .
J: TRBJ2-7

CDR3: CASRAGPSPNSPLHF
DNA: TGTGCCAGCAGAGCCGGGCCCTCCCCTAATTCACCCCTCCACTTT
V: TRBV9
D: .
size: .
J: TRBJ1-6

CDR3: CTSSQAPRVNTEAFF
DNA: TGCACCAGCAGCCAAGCTCCCCGCGTGAACACTGAAGCTTTCTTT
V: TRBV1
D: .
size: .
J: TRBJ1-1

CDR3: CASSLSLTTYEQYF
DNA: TGCGCCAGCAGCTTGAGCTTAACTACCTACGAGCAGTACTTC
V: TRBV5-1
D: .
size: .
J: TRBJ2-7

CDR3: CSVETSGTSYEQYF
DNA: TGCAGCGTTGAGACTAGCGGGACCTCCTACGAGCAGTACTTC
V: TRBV29-1
D: TRBD2
size: .
J: TRBJ2-7

CDR3: CASSLLTGGAGEKLFF
DNA: TGTGCCAGCAGCCTACTTACAGGGGGCGCGGGTGAAAAACTGTTTTTT
V: TRBV7-9
D: TRBD1
size: .
J: TRBJ1-4

CDR3: CASSQDPEGTYGYTF
DNA: TGTGCCAGCAGCCAAGATCCTGAGGGAACCTATGGCTACACCTTC
V: TRBV4-2
D: .
size: few
J: TRBJ1-2

CDR3: CASSGTDGNTIYF
DNA: TGTGCCAGCAGCGGGACAGATGGAAACACCATATATTTT
V: TRBV11-1
D: TRBD1
size: .
J: TRBJ1-3

CDR3: CASSLVIGSNREQYF
DNA: TGTGCCAGCAGCTTAGTGATTGGGTCGAATAGGGAGCAGTACTTC
V: TRBV11-2
D: .
size: .
J: TRBJ2-7

CDR3: CASSMTSQGAVGELFF
DNA: TGTGCCAGTAGTATGACTTCCCAGGGGGCGGTCGGGGAGCTGTTTTTT
V: TRBV19
D: TRBD1
size: .
J: TRBJ2-2

CDR3: CASSKGQGALENEKLFF
DNA: TGCGCCAGCAGCAAGGGACAGGGGGCGCTGGAAAATGAAAAACTGTTTTTT
V: TRBV5-1
D: TRBD1
size: .
J: TRBJ1-4

CDR3: CASSQDPSLVYYEQYF
DNA: TGCGCCAGCAGCCAAGATCCCTCACTAGTATACTACGAGCAGTACTTC
V: TRBV4-1
D: .
size: .
J: TRBJ2-7

CDR3: CASSRDQTPPYNEQFF
DNA: TGTGCCAGCAGCCGCGACCAGACCCCTCCTTACAATGAGCAGTTCTTC
V: TRBV14
D: .
size: .
J: TRBJ2-1

CDR3: CASRRGQGLAKNIQYF
DNA: TGTGCCAGCAGGAGGGGACAGGGGTTAGCCAAAAACATTCAGTACTTC
V: TRBV2
D: TRBD1
size: .
J: TRBJ2-4

CDR3: CASSYQQGSGANVLTF
DNA: TGCGCCAGCAGCTACCAACAGGGATCTGGGGCCAACGTCCTGACTTTC
V: TRBV5-1
D: .
size: .
J: TRBJ2-6

CDR3: CASSERDGEDEQYF
DNA: TGTGCCAGCAGTGAGAGGGACGGGGAAGACGAGCAGTACTTC
V: TRBV2
D: .
size: .
J: TRBJ2-7

CDR3: CASSYGAGYNEQFF
DNA: TGTGCCAGCAGTTACGGGGCGGGGTACAATGAGCAGTTCTTC
V: TRBV6-8
D: .
size: .
J: TRBJ2-1

CDR3: CAEERGSTGANVLTF
DNA: TGTGCCGAGGAACGAGGATCAACTGGGGCCAACGTCCTGACTTTC
V: TRBV30
D: .
size: .
J: TRBJ2-6

CDR3: CASKLTGLALSYEQYF
DNA: TGTGCCAGCAAACTTACCGGACTGGCTTTGTCCTACGAGCAGTACTTC
V: TRBV27
D: .
size: once
J: TRBJ2-7

CDR3: CASHDGTALPYGYTF
DNA: TGCGCCAGTCATGATGGAACAGCTTTACCATATGGCTACACCTTC
V: TRBV5-1
D: .
size: .
J: TRBJ1-2

CDR3: CASRSGGSSYEQYF
DNA: TGTGCCAGCAGATCGGGGGGGAGTTCCTACGAGCAGTACTTC
V: TRBV28
D: TRBD2
size: once
J: TRBJ2-7